These 18 T cell receptor beta chains share one sample of origin, sequenced in a study of T cells in Graves' hyperthyroidism and ophthalmopathy. Researchers took RNA transcripts and amplified the TCR beta CDR3 regions from them. The primer set for the first-round RT-PCR of the TCR CDR3 was HTBI. From the multiplex PCR reads, TCRdb called clonotypes with MiXCR, one entry per CDR3 protein. The profile covers approximately 720,000 distinct CDR3 sequences, with 18% appearing a single time and over 15% taken by the ten largest. Source material: blood. The receptors shown here come from a woman in her forties or fifties with Graves' hyperthyroidism that later progressed to Graves' ophthalmopathy.

V is TRBV11-2 and J is TRBJ2-3; no definite D call. The CDR3 runs 14 residues. Per germline, CDR1 SGHAT and CDR2 FQNNGV. V was shortened by 5 bases and J by 0 bases, with 9 bases between the two germline ends. The CDR3 protein is CASSLQTSTDTQYF. In nucleotides, the CDR3 is TGTGCCAGCAGCCTCCAAACGAGCACAGATACGCAGTATTTT.

The V call is TRBV9, the J call TRBJ2-1; D might be TRBD2 (6 bases). Germline values: CDR1 SGDLS, CDR2 YYNGEE. The ends were cut back, 7 bases at V and 6 bases at J, with 20 bases in the middle. The CDR3 spans 15 residues. CDR3 sequence reads: CASGGRRRETNEQFF. In nucleotides, the CDR3 is TGTGCCAGCGGAGGCCGGAGACGGGAGACCAATGAGCAGTTCTTC.

The gene calls are TRBV7-4 and TRBJ1-2; D gene ambiguous. The CDR3 contains 16 residues. Germline values: CDR1 SGHVT, CDR2 SQSDAQ. Trimming stripped 2 bases from V and 2 bases from J, with 15 bases between. The CDR3 protein is CASSLRDPWWNYGYTF. The CDR3 nucleotides read TGTGCCAGCAGCTTAAGAGACCCGTGGTGGAACTATGGCTACACCTTC. Full variable domain (missing parts from reference TRBV7-4 and TRBJ1-2): GAGVSQSPRYKVAKRGRDVALRCDSISGHVTLYWYRQTLGQGSEVLTYSQSDAQRDKSGRPSGRFSAERPERSVSTLKIQRTEQGDSAVYLCASSLRDPWWNYGYTFGSGTRLTVV.

The V call is TRBV6-5, the J call TRBJ2-5; 16 bases agree with TRBD2. Germline loops: CDR1 MNHEY, CDR2 SVGAGI. V shed 4 bases, J shed 5 bases, and the junction held 7 bases outside the gene matches. This CDR3 region has 17 residues. This CDR3 reads CASSCGTSGGARETQYF. The CDR3 DNA reads as TGTGCCAGCAGTTGCGGGACTAGCGGGGGGGCCCGCGAGACCCAGTACTTC.

V gene TRBV19 combines with J gene TRBJ1-4; perhaps TRBD1 as D (5 bases). There are 12 residues in the CDR3. V lost 3 bases and J 8 bases, leaving 7 bases between the germline ends. Germline CDR1 is LNHDA and CDR2 is SQIVND (reference sequence). The CDR3 here is CASSIRGEKLFF. DNA for the CDR3: TGTGCCAGTAGTATCCGGGGGGAAAAACTGTTTTTT.

This clonotype occurred many times. The chain links TRBV11-2 to TRBJ1-2, with D unresolved. Between the trimmed V and J ends, which lost 4 bases and 0 bases, there was a span of 9 bases. The V gene's germline CDR1 is SGHAT and CDR2 FQNNGV. This CDR3 comprises 14 residues. CDR3 DNA sequence: TGTGCCAGCAGCTCACGACTGACTAACTATGGCTACACCTTC. Translation gives CASSSRLTNYGYTF.

This clonotype was counted only a few times. The chain employs TRBV7-4 and TRBJ2-5; no clear D. The CDR3 has 14 residues. Germline V gene sequence: CDR1 SGHVT, CDR2 SQSDAQ. V was pared by 4 bases and J by 5 bases, with 14 bases between. The CDR3 nucleotides read TGTGCCAGCAGCTATCCGCTGACCGGCGAGACCCAGTACTTC. Residues: CASSYPLTGETQYF.

This sequence joins TRBV6-5 and TRBJ2-3; 8 bases match TRBD1. Germline CDR1 and CDR2: MNHEY and SVGAGI. Trimming took 0 bases from V and 3 from J; bases not matched to a gene: 5. This CDR3 spans 16 amino acids. Written as DNA, the CDR3 is TGTGCCAGCAGTTACTCGCGGACAGGGTATACAGATACGCAGTATTTT. Amino acid sequence: CASSYSRTGYTDTQYF.

This clonotype was found many times. The V call is TRBV7-2, the J call TRBJ2-3; possible D gene TRBD2, 6 bases. Germline assignment: CDR1 SGHTA and CDR2 FQGNSA. The V gene lost 1 base and the J gene lost 2 bases, with 13 bases spanning the gap. The CDR3 runs 16 residues. Here the CDR3 reads CASSLVPGGATDTQYF. The CDR3 DNA is TGTGCCAGCAGCTTAGTTCCCGGGGGAGCCACAGATACGCAGTATTTT.

This clonotype was counted ten times or more. The chain joins TRBV5-1 to TRBJ2-1; D gene unclear. V was shortened by 4 bases and J by 7 bases, with 9 bases between the two germline ends. Germline-derived CDR1 and CDR2 are SGHRS and YFSETQ. CDR3 length equals 12 residues. Here the CDR3 reads CASSIAPNEQFF. In DNA form, the CDR3 reads TGCGCCAGCAGCATCGCACCTAATGAGCAGTTCTTC.

This chain links TRBV7-6 with TRBJ2-1; D assignment may be TRBD1 or TRBD2 (5 bases each). Germline assignment: CDR1 SGHVS and CDR2 FNYEAQ. The CDR3 is 16 amino acids. V lost 7 bases and J lost 1, with 17 bases in between. The CDR3 DNA reads as TGTGCCAGCACCCCAGGCGGGCAGGGATCCTACAATGAGCAGTTCTTC. It yields the protein CASTPGGQGSYNEQFF.

The sample holds many counts of this clonotype. This chain links TRBV5-1 with TRBJ2-7, with D maybe TRBD1 (6 bases). The ends were cut back, 0 bases at V and 2 bases at J, with 12 bases in the middle. CDR3 size: 15 residues. Germline-derived CDR1 and CDR2 are SGHRS and YFSETQ. CDR3 sequence reads: CASSLGQGTTYEQYF. For the CDR3, the DNA is TGCGCCAGCAGCTTGGGCCAGGGGACGACCTACGAGCAGTACTTC.

The V call is TRBV4-1, the J call TRBJ1-1; tentative D call: TRBD1 (5 bases). The CDR3 is 14 amino acids. The ends were cut back, 2 bases at V and 6 bases at J, with 13 bases in the middle. Looked up from germline, CDR1 is MGHRA and CDR2 is YSYEKL. The CDR3 region is CASSQTRVPPEAFF. The DNA for the CDR3 is TGCGCCAGCAGCCAAACCAGGGTTCCCCCTGAAGCTTTCTTT.

This clonotype occurred many times. The V and J genes are TRBV6-5 and TRBJ2-2, with D perhaps TRBD2 (6 bases). Trimming shortened V by 2 bases and J by 0 bases, and 10 bases separated the two germline ends. This CDR3 region has 16 residues. CDR1 and CDR2 (germline): MNHEY, SVGAGI. The CDR3, as DNA: TGTGCCAGCAGTTACGGGGTAGCGGCGAACACCGGGGAGCTGTTTTTT. It yields the protein CASSYGVAANTGELFF.

This clonotype appeared once. V and J are TRBV20-1 and TRBJ2-5; D is uncertain. V gave up 1 base and J gave up 2 bases, with 17 bases separating them. There are 16 residues in the CDR3. The germline gives CDR1 DFQATT, CDR2 SNEGSKA (reference sequence). The CDR3 nucleotides are TGCAGTGCTAGAGTCCCAGGCTGGCTTGCTCAAGAGACCCAGTACTTC. Translating gives CSARVPGWLAQETQYF.

In its sample, this clonotype was seen many times. This chain links TRBV12-3 or TRBV12-4 with TRBJ1-1; 7 bases align to TRBD1. The CDR3 runs to 15 residues. Unmatched junction bases numbered 5, after V lost 3 bases and J lost 1 base. DNA for the CDR3: TGTGCCAGCAGTTTTACAGGGGCTTCGAACACTGAAGCTTTCTTT. Protein sequence: CASSFTGASNTEAFF.

This chain uses TRBV5-1 with TRBJ2-7; TRBD1 agrees at 7 bases. The length of the CDR3 is 15 residues. CDR1 and CDR2 (germline): SGHRS, YFSETQ. V was clipped by 0 bases and J by 2 bases; unmatched bases: 5. The CDR3, as DNA: TGCGCCAGCAGCTTGGAAGGGGACAGACCCTACGAGCAGTACTTC. This gives the protein CASSLEGDRPYEQYF.

This clonotype was counted many times. The chain couples TRBV15 to TRBJ1-5, with D maybe TRBD1 (5 bases). V was pared by 0 bases and J by 4 bases, with 7 bases between. The germline V gene has CDR1 LNHNV and CDR2 YYDKDF (reference sequence). The CDR3 spans 14 residues. This CDR3 is CATSRDGGNQPQHF. CDR3 coding DNA: TGTGCCACCAGCAGAGATGGGGGGAATCAGCCCCAGCATTTT.